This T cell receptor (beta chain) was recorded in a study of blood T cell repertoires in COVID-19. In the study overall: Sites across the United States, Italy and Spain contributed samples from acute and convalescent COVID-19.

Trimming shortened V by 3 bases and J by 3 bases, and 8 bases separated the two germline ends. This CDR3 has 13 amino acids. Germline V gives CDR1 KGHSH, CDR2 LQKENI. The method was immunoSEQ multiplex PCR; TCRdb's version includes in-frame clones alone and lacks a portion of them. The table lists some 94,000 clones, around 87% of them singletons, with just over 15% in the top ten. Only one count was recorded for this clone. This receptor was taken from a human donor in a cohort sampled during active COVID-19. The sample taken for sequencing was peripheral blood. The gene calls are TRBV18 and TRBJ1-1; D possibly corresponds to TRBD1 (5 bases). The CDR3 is CASSPQGDTEAFF. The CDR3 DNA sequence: TGTGCCAGCTCACCCCAGGGTGACACTGAAGCTTTCTTT.